This TCR beta chain was sequenced for a study of response to subunit inactivated influenza vaccine (dated by TCRdb to about 2018). In the study overall: To follow how T cells responded to a trivalent subunit inactivated influenza vaccine, the researchers relied on deep quantitative profiling of the T cell receptor repertoire.

The CDR3 starts with the cysteine, ends with the phenylalanine, and has 16 residues. Kept here is only the CDR3 DNA, which spans 48 bases and is read in frame from base 1. The germline V end is reduced by 0 bases and the J end by 2 bases; junction bases left unmatched: 6. Via the germline V gene, CDR1 is LGHNA and CDR2 YSLEER. General findings and caveats noted by the study authors: The authors suggested that each seasonal influenza vaccination may recruit only a limited number of new T cells.

Receptor libraries were prepared by RT-PCR. TCRdb names Illumina HiSeq 2500 as the instrument used. TCRdb ran its own pipeline on the public reads, namely fastp trimming at Q25 and MiXCR clone calling, and kept in-frame beta chains. Merged by CDR3 protein, the rows form single entries marked with the most common genes and DNA. The sample includes around 520,000 distinct CDR3 sequences, with 25% observed a single time. Under 2.5% of the sample is held by the ten biggest clonotypes. This clonotype has a handful of counts. Its antigen is currently not known. It has no much larger one-base neighbor in the sample; base qualities were not kept.

This clonotype originated in a man over 45 who received an inactivated influenza vaccine. Donor details come from another sample of the same person, matched by shared clones. The receptor chain draws on TRBV4-3 and TRBJ2-7, with TRBD2 matching 8 junction bases. The input for sequencing was CD4+ T cells sorted from PBMCs, taken less than 6 days after vaccination. At the DNA level, the sequence is TGCGCCAGCAGCCAAGATCTGGCGCGGGGGGCCTACGAGCAGTACTTC. It codes for CASSQDLARGAYEQYF.